This T cell receptor beta chain was documented in a study of breast tumors, draining lymph nodes, adjacent tissues. Axillary draining lymph nodes of breast cancer patients supplied the node samples. TCRdb ran MiXCR on the multiplex PCR reads and lists one entry per CDR3 protein. The sample has roughly 120,000 distinct CDR3 sequences, 15% to 20% seen once. This clonotype appeared many times. Its specificity is not known. Findings and limits, study-wide: Compared with basal-like, luminal-like tumors shared significantly more repertoire with nontumor tissue. Data fit most tumor T cells coming from lymph node, expanding in tumor. The lymph node origin of tumor T cells was framed as consistent with a hypothesis, not demonstrated. Tumor TCR diversity was below lymph nodes but above nontumor tissue.

The sequenced material came from axillary lymph node tissue. This TCR derives from a female donor with breast cancer. Some clones in this sample may be carry-over from other donors' samples.

CDR3 in amino acids: CASSLRVPQETQYF. The CDR3 DNA sequence: TGTGCCAGCAGTTTAAGGGTGCCCCAAGAGACCCAGTACTTC. V is TRBV12-3 or TRBV12-4 and J is TRBJ2-5; D unclear. V was trimmed by 2 bases and J by 1 base, leaving 8 bases between them. There are 14 residues in the CDR3.